Listed below are T cell receptor beta chains from one sample, sequenced in a study of blood T cell repertoires in COVID-19. Profiling relied on immunoSEQ multiplex PCR, and the TCRdb table lists in-frame clones only, not all of them. The top ten clones hold 8% of a sample with some 150,000 clones, approximately 85% of them seen once. The sequenced material came from peripheral blood. These receptors were taken from a woman aged 55-69 years with COVID-19, enrolled during active disease. The CDR3 runs from the conserved cysteine through the conserved F or W. D genes are given only for firm matches. A row's size may be missing; if present it is once, few, many or a size class.

CASSLGTPKEDTQYF | TGCGCCAGCAGCTTGGGAACACCCAAAGAAGATACGCAGTATTTT | TRBJ2-3 | TRBV5-1 | NA | NA
CASSLEVGGAMNTEAFF | TGTGCCAGCAGCTTGGAGGTAGGGGGCGCGATGAACACTGAAGCTTTCTTT | TRBJ1-1 | TRBV5-6 | TRBD1 | NA
CASSQDSGFGGYTF | TGCGCCAGCAGCCAAGATAGCGGGTTTGGGGGCTACACCTTC | TRBJ1-2 | TRBV4-3 | NA | NA
CASSPRQGPNEKLFF | TGTGCCAGCAGCCCGAGACAGGGCCCTAATGAAAAACTGTTTTTT | TRBJ1-4 | TRBV3-1/TRBV3-2 | TRBD1 | NA
CASSVAVDRDTEAFF | TGTGCCAGCAGCGTAGCTGTGGACAGGGATACTGAAGCTTTCTTT | TRBJ1-1 | TRBV9 | TRBD1 | NA
CASSPRQGWQETQYF | TGTGCCAGCAGCCCTAGACAGGGGTGGCAAGAGACCCAGTACTTC | TRBJ2-5 | TRBV7-9 | TRBD1 | NA
CASTLLETGTDTQYF | TGTGCCAGCACCTTGTTGGAGACGGGCACAGATACGCAGTATTTT | TRBJ2-3 | TRBV7-8 | NA | NA
CASSPPSAYEQYF | TGTGCCAGCTCACCACCTAGCGCCTACGAGCAGTACTTC | TRBJ2-7 | TRBV18 | NA | NA
CAWSLMGGPLEKLFF | TGTGCCTGGAGTCTCATGGGGGGGCCCCTCGAAAAACTGTTTTTT | TRBJ1-4 | TRBV30 | NA | once
CASSFDRTTEAFF | TGTGCCAGCAGCTTTGACAGAACCACTGAAGCTTTCTTT | TRBJ1-1 | TRBV7-6 | NA | NA
CATSRILTDRENGYTF | TGTGCCACCAGCAGGATACTTACGGACAGGGAGAATGGCTACACCTTC | TRBJ1-2 | TRBV15 | TRBD1 | NA
CASSSQQAGTEAFF | TGTGCCAGCAGCTCCCAACAGGCGGGGACTGAAGCTTTCTTT | TRBJ1-1 | TRBV7-2 | NA | NA
CASSMGQINYGYTF | TGTGCCAGTAGTATGGGCCAGATTAACTATGGCTACACCTTC | TRBJ1-2 | TRBV19 | NA | NA
CASSLRSGFPGNTIYF | TGTGCCAGCAGCTTAAGATCAGGGTTCCCTGGAAACACCATATATTTT | TRBJ1-3 | TRBV7-6 | NA | NA
CASSQDLVRVYEQYF | TGTGCCAGCAGCCAAGACCTCGTACGGGTTTACGAGCAGTACTTC | TRBJ2-7 | TRBV3-1/TRBV3-2 | NA | NA
CAWSKGADNSPLHF | TGTGCCTGGAGCAAGGGGGCAGACAATTCACCCCTCCACTTT | TRBJ1-6 | TRBV30 | TRBD1 | NA
CASSLRGSGELFF | TGCGCCAGCAGCTTGAGGGGTAGCGGGGAGCTGTTTTTT | TRBJ2-2 | TRBV5-1 | NA | NA
CASSESTLRTGANQPQHF | TGTGCCAGCAGTGAATCTACACTCAGGACAGGGGCCAATCAGCCCCAGCATTTT | TRBJ1-5 | TRBV6-1 | TRBD1 | NA
CASRVGGSSYNEQFF | TGTGCCAGCAGGGTTGGGGGGAGCTCCTACAATGAGCAGTTCTTC | TRBJ2-1 | TRBV6-6 | NA | NA
CASSMEGRQPQHF | TGTGCCAGTAGTATGGAGGGGCGGCAGCCCCAGCATTTT | TRBJ1-5 | TRBV19 | NA | NA
CASKQGQSNQPQHF | TGTGCCAGCAAGCAGGGTCAGAGCAATCAGCCCCAGCATTTT | TRBJ1-5 | TRBV5-6 | NA | NA
CASSVSGSFSGELFF | TGTGCCAGCAGCGTATCCGGGTCTTTTTCCGGGGAGCTGTTTTTT | TRBJ2-2 | TRBV5-8 | NA | NA
CSAGQIDTQYF | TGCAGTGCTGGGCAGATAGATACGCAGTATTTT | TRBJ2-3 | TRBV20-1 | NA | few
CASSLALLGGGYGYTF | TGCGCCAGCAGCTTGGCGTTGCTGGGGGGAGGCTATGGCTACACCTTC | TRBJ1-2 | TRBV5-1 | NA | few
CASSRGSQETQYF | TGTGCCAGCAGCCGGGGGTCCCAAGAGACCCAGTACTTC | TRBJ2-5 | TRBV11-3 | NA | NA
CASSEDRVTYEQYF | TGCGCCAGCAGTGAGGACAGGGTTACCTACGAGCAGTACTTC | TRBJ2-7 | TRBV10-2 | TRBD1 | NA
CASTTPPGGAPPFFADTQYF | TGTGCCAGTACAACCCCTCCCGGCGGGGCTCCCCCTTTTTTCGCAGATACGCAGTATTTT | TRBJ2-3 | TRBV19 | NA | once
CASTLARQGGTEAFF | TGTGCCAGCACCTTGGCAAGACAGGGAGGCACTGAAGCTTTCTTT | TRBJ1-1 | TRBV11-2 | TRBD1 | NA
CATSAGQGYGYTF | TGTGCCACCAGTGCTGGACAGGGGTATGGCTACACCTTC | TRBJ1-2 | TRBV24-1 | TRBD1 | NA
CASSSRTGPYEQYF | TGTGCCAGCAGCTCCAGGACAGGGCCCTACGAGCAGTACTTC | TRBJ2-7 | TRBV7-2 | TRBD1 | NA
CASSPRQGDMAGELFF | TGTGCCAGCAGCCCACGACAGGGGGATATGGCCGGGGAGCTGTTTTTT | TRBJ2-2 | TRBV11-2 | TRBD1 | few
CASSLERGIEQFF | TGTGCCAGCAGCTTGGAGCGGGGGATTGAGCAGTTCTTC | TRBJ2-1 | TRBV5-5 | TRBD2 | NA
CASSPGQGLYGNEKLFF | TGTGCCAGCAGTCCGGGACAGGGTCTTTATGGTAATGAAAAACTGTTTTTT | TRBJ1-4 | TRBV6-6 | TRBD1 | NA
CASSQEILDRQVVNSPLHF | TGCGCCAGCAGCCAAGAAATCCTGGATCGACAGGTAGTTAATTCACCCCTCCACTTT | TRBJ1-6 | TRBV4-3 | NA | NA
CASSEGDSRAYEQYF | TGTGCCAGCAGTGAAGGGGACTCCCGAGCCTACGAGCAGTACTTC | TRBJ2-7 | TRBV6-1 | NA | NA
CASSFLTGNTEAFF | TGTGCCAGCAGTTTCTTAACAGGGAACACTGAAGCTTTCTTT | TRBJ1-1 | TRBV27 | NA | once
CASSLFGGSSEQYF | TGTGCCAGCAGCTTATTCGGGGGAAGCTCCGAGCAGTACTTC | TRBJ2-7 | TRBV7-2 | NA | few
CATSRDVAYEQYF | TGTGCCACCAGCAGAGATGTCGCCTACGAGCAGTACTTC | TRBJ2-7 | TRBV15 | NA | NA
CASSSSGASGGAAFF | TGTGCCAGCAGCTCCTCTGGTGCTAGCGGGGGGGCCGCGTTCTTC | TRBJ2-1 | TRBV7-3 | TRBD2 | NA
CASSLITRDTEAFF | TGTGCCAGCAGCTTGATCACCCGGGACACTGAAGCTTTCTTT | TRBJ1-1 | TRBV11-2 | NA | NA
CASSFVRGGNLGGYTEAFF | TGCGCCAGCAGCTTCGTTAGGGGGGGCAACCTCGGAGGGTACACTGAAGCTTTCTTT | TRBJ1-1 | TRBV5-1 | NA | once
CASSLTEGAFF | TGTGCCAGCAGTTTGACAGAAGGAGCTTTCTTT | TRBJ1-1 | TRBV12-3/TRBV12-4 | NA | NA
CASSSLVPMSSYNEQFF | TGTGCCAGCAGTTCACTCGTCCCCATGAGCTCCTACAATGAGCAGTTCTTC | TRBJ2-1 | TRBV6-2/TRBV6-3 | NA | NA
CASSPRGGENTGELFF | TGTGCCAGCAGCCCGCGGGGGGGAGAGAACACCGGGGAGCTGTTTTTT | TRBJ2-2 | TRBV9 | TRBD2 | NA